Included here is one TCR beta chain sequence, with context. The sample comes from a study of blood T cell repertoires in COVID-19. Study at large: In each case, the material was cDNA or gDNA derived from T cells, B-cell-depleted T cells, or PBMCs.

The authors' processing: Amplification of reference gene primers provided the estimated nucleated cell counts. Method: immunoSEQ multiplex PCR; TCRdb's copy keeps in-frame clones and lacks some. V, J and clone size were drawn from that table, and D and trimming were deduced from the DNA. The sample contains approximately 36,000 clones, 90% of which appear only once. The CDR3 has 17 residues. Germline CDR1 is SGHRS and CDR2 is YFSETQ. Trimming at V came to 0 bases and at J to 1 base, leaving 8 bases not matched to a gene. The sample consisted of peripheral blood. The rearrangement joins TRBV5-1 to TRBJ2-3; 7 bases align to TRBD2. The receptor was isolated from a man in his 60s with active or convalescent COVID-19. In DNA, the CDR3 is TGCGCCAGCAGCTTGGTGGGGAGGGACTTGGGCACAGATACGCAGTATTTT. It translates to CASSLVGRDLGTDTQYF. Full variable domain (remainder filled in from reference TRBV5-1 and TRBJ2-3): KAGVTQTPRYLIKTRGQQVTLSCSPISGHRSVSWYQQTPGQGLQFLFEYFSETQRNKGNFPGRFSGRQFSNSRSEMNVSTLELGDSALYLCASSLVGRDLGTDTQYFGPGTRLTVL.